The 15 T cell receptor beta chains below all came from one sample that was sequenced in a study of blood T cell repertoires in COVID-19. Profiled with immunoSEQ multiplex PCR; TCRdb holds only in-frame clones, not every one. There are over 90,000 clones in the sample; just over 85% occur only once, and approximately 3.5% lies in the top ten. Sequenced sample: peripheral blood. All receptors come from a human donor in a cohort sampled during active COVID-19.

J is TRBJ2-3 and V is TRBV11-2, with D tentatively TRBD2 (5 bases). CDR1 and CDR2 from the germline V gene are SGHAT and FQNNGV. V lost 5 bases and J lost 0, with 9 bases in between. The CDR3 runs 14 residues. The CDR3 DNA is TGTGCCAGCAGCGTAACTAGGAGCACAGATACGCAGTATTTT. This codes for CASSVTRSTDTQYF.

The chain links TRBV11-2 to TRBJ1-5, with a tentative D call TRBD1 (6 bases). The V gene lost 2 bases and the J gene lost 2 bases, with 16 bases spanning the gap. This CDR3 has 17 residues. Germline CDR1 SGHAT, CDR2 FQNNGV. The CDR3 loop reads CASSLRGALPGNQPQHF. The CDR3 nucleotides read TGTGCCAGCAGCTTACGGGGGGCTCTTCCCGGCAATCAGCCCCAGCATTTT.

This sequence joins TRBV11-2 and TRBJ2-2; D unclear. Germline V lookup: CDR1 SGHAT, CDR2 FQNNGV. The germline V and J ends were trimmed by 4 bases and 0 bases, with 9 bases remaining between them. CDR3 size: 15 residues. CDR3 nucleotides: TGTGCCAGCAGCTACACTGACACGAACACCGGGGAGCTGTTTTTT. This translates into CASSYTDTNTGELFF. Using reference TRBV11-2 and TRBJ2-2 for the parts outside the CDR3, the full variable domain is EAGVAQSPRYKIIEKRQSVAFWCNPISGHATLYWYQQILGQGPKLLIQFQNNGVVDDSQLPKDRFSAERLKGVDSTLKIQPAKLEDSAVYLCASSYTDTNTGELFFGEGSRLTVL.

This clone was seen only once. V and J are TRBV9 and TRBJ2-1; possibly TRBD2 for D (6 bases). Germline assignment: CDR1 SGDLS and CDR2 YYNGEE. The CDR3 contains 14 residues. V dropped 4 bases and J dropped 6 bases, with 14 bases sitting between them. CDR3 in amino acids: CASSLGLVVNEQFF. The DNA for the CDR3 is TGTGCCAGCAGCCTGGGACTGGTTGTCAATGAGCAGTTCTTC. Full variable domain (missing parts from reference TRBV9 and TRBJ2-1): DSGVTQTPKHLITATGQRVTLRCSPRSGDLSVYWYQQSLDQGLQFLIQYYNGEERAKGNILERFSAQQFPDLHSELNLSSLELGDSALYFCASSLGLVVNEQFFGPGTRLTVL.

This rearrangement joins TRBV6-6 to TRBJ2-1; 9 bases align to TRBD2. Germline V gene data show CDR1 as MNHNY and CDR2 as SVGAGI (reference sequence). The CDR3 has 17 residues. V shed 5 bases, J shed 7 bases, and the junction held 15 bases outside the gene matches. CDR3 DNA sequence: TGTGCCAGCAGTCCCCGGGGTACAGCGGGGGGATGGAATGAGCAGTTCTTC. Residues: CASSPRGTAGGWNEQFF.

The chain couples TRBV9 to TRBJ2-2; TRBD1 agrees at 11 bases. The CDR3 sequence is 15 residues long. The V and J ends lost 3 bases and 6 bases, in that order; junction bases with no gene match: 4. CDR1 and CDR2 (germline): SGDLS, YYNGEE. The CDR3 here is CASSAPGQGAGELFF. As DNA, the CDR3 is TGTGCCAGCAGCGCCCCGGGACAGGGGGCCGGGGAGCTGTTTTTT.

V gene TRBV9 combines with J gene TRBJ2-7, with 13 bases fitting TRBD2. The CDR3 is 14 residues long. The V gene's germline CDR1 is SGDLS and CDR2 YYNGEE. Unmatched junction bases numbered 5, after V lost 3 bases and J lost 8 bases. CDR3 in amino acids: CASSERTSGSKQYF. For the CDR3, the DNA is TGTGCCAGCAGCGAGAGGACTAGCGGGAGCAAGCAGTACTTC.

The J gene is TRBJ1-3, the V gene TRBV15; the match to TRBD1 covers 7 bases. CDR1 is LNHNV and CDR2 is YYDKDF in the germline V gene (reference sequence). The CDR3 contains 16 residues. V was pared by 9 bases and J by 2 bases, with 13 bases of the junction left unmatched. The CDR3 protein is CATSPTGRLTGNTIYF. The CDR3 DNA reads TGTGCCACTTCTCCGACAGGGAGGTTGACTGGAAACACCATATATTTT.

The genes are TRBV7-2 and TRBJ2-7; possibly TRBD1 for D (5 bases). Germline lookup yields CDR1 SGHTA and CDR2 FQGNSA. V shed 3 bases and J shed 3 bases, with 9 bases lying between them. This CDR3 has 13 amino acids. The CDR3 region has the DNA TGTGCCAGCAGCTTGGGGCAGAACTACGAGCAGTACTTC. As protein: CASSLGQNYEQYF.

This clone was counted once. This chain links TRBV28 with TRBJ2-3; 11 bases fit TRBD2. Trimming removed 9 bases from V and 5 bases from J; junction bases left unmatched: 10. The CDR3 contains 15 residues. Germline V gene data show CDR1 as MDHEN and CDR2 as SYDVKM. CDR3 DNA: TGTGCCAGGGTGTTAGCGGGAGGGCCAGTAGATACGCAGTATTTT. Protein: CARVLAGGPVDTQYF. The variable domain in full, completed from reference TRBV28 and TRBJ2-3, reads DVKVTQSSRYLVKRTGEKVFLECVQDMDHENMFWYRQDPGLGLRLIYFSYDVKMKEKGDIPEGYSVSREKKERFSLILESASTNQTSMYLCARVLAGGPVDTQYFGPGTRLTVL.

The chain is built from TRBV7-2 and TRBJ2-7; TRBD2 agrees at 8 bases. Losses at the gene ends were 1 base for V and 4 bases for J; bases not matched to a gene: 15. CDR3 length equals 18 residues. Germline loops: CDR1 SGHTA, CDR2 FQGNSA. CDR3 amino acids: CASSLEARRGSGMYEQYF. CDR3 coding DNA: TGTGCCAGCAGCTTAGAGGCACGGAGGGGTAGCGGGATGTACGAGCAGTACTTC.

V and J are TRBV9 and TRBJ1-2, with TRBD1 identical over 9 bases. Germline V lookup: CDR1 SGDLS, CDR2 YYNGEE. After removal of 3 bases from V and 3 bases from J, the junction contained 15 bases not matched to a gene. CDR3 size: 18 residues. The CDR3 protein is CASSASGDRAHSYYGYTF. DNA for the CDR3: TGTGCCAGCAGCGCGAGTGGGGACAGGGCTCATTCCTACTATGGCTACACCTTC. Variable domain in full (rest from reference TRBV9 and TRBJ1-2): DSGVTQTPKHLITATGQRVTLRCSPRSGDLSVYWYQQSLDQGLQFLIQYYNGEERAKGNILERFSAQQFPDLHSELNLSSLELGDSALYFCASSASGDRAHSYYGYTFGSGTRLTVV.

This chain connects TRBV14 to TRBJ2-1; D remains ambiguous. CDR3 length equals 14 residues. Trimming took off 0 bases at V and 9 bases at J, with 12 bases between the two ends. Per the germline V gene, CDR1 is SGHDN and CDR2 is FVKESK. CDR3 nucleotides: TGTGCCAGCAGCCAAGACTCGGTCCTGCTTGAGCAGTTCTTC. Protein sequence: CASSQDSVLLEQFF.

Of note for this clone: Other DNA sequences within the sample encode an identical CDR3. This chain uses TRBV27 with TRBJ2-2, with D unclear. V lost 4 bases to trimming and J lost 3 bases, with 3 bases between them. CDR3 size: 12 residues. Germline CDR1 reads MNHEY; CDR2 reads SMNVEV (reference sequence). CDR3 sequence reads: CASSSYTGELFF. The CDR3 DNA follows: TGTGCCAGCAGTTCGTACACCGGGGAGCTGTTTTTT.

This chain links TRBV5-1 with TRBJ1-1; D not resolved. The CDR3 runs to 14 residues. CDR1 is SGHRS and CDR2 is YFSETQ in the germline V gene. Trimming shortened V by 6 bases and J by 1 base, and 13 bases separated the two germline ends. CDR3 nucleotides: TGCGCCAGCACCCCTAACGGAGAGAACACTGAAGCTTTCTTT. Residues: CASTPNGENTEAFF.